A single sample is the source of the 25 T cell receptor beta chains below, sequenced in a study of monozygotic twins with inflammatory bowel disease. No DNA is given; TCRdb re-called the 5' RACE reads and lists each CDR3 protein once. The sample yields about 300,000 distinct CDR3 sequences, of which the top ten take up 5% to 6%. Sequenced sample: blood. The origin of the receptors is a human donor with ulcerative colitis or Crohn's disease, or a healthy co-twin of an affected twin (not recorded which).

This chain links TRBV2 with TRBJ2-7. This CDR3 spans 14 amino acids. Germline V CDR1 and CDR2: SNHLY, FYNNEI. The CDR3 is CATTQTGSSYEQYF.

The chain's CDR3 is CASSTRGQGGPKNIQYF. The chain carries TRBV5-1 and TRBJ2-4; TCRdb returns TRBD1, unconfirmable since there is no DNA. The length of the CDR3 is 17 residues. Per germline, CDR1 SGHRS and CDR2 YFSETQ.

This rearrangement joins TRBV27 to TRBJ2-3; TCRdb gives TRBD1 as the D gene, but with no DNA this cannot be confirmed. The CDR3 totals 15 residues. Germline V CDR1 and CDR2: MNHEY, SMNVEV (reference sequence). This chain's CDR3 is CASSGRRKSTDTQYF.

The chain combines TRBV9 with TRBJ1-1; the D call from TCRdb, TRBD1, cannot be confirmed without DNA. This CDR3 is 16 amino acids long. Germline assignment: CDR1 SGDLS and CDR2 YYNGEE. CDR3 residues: CASSVVDRLMNTEAFF.

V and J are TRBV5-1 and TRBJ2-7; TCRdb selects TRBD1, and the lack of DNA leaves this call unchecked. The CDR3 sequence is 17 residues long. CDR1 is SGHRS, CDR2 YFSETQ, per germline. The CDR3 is CASSSDHGGLNPHEQYF.

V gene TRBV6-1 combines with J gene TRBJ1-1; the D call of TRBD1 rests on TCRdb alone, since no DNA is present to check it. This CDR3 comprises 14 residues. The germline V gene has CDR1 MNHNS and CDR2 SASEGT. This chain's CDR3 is CASSQGTWDTEAFF.

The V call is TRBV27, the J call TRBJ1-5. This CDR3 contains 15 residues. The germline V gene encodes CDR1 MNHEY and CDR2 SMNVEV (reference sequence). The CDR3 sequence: CASSYEGNSNQPQHF.

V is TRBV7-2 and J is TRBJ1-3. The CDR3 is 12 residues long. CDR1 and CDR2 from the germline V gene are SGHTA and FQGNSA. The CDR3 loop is CASSFPGNTIYF.

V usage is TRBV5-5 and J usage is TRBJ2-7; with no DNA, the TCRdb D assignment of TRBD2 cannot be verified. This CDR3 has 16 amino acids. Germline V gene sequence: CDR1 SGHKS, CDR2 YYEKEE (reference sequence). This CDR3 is CASSLDSGGSSYEQYF.

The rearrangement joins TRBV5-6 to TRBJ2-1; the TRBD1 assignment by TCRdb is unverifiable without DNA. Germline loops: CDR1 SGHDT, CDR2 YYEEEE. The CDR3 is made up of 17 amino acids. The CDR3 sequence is CASSLAKTGNLGNEQFF.

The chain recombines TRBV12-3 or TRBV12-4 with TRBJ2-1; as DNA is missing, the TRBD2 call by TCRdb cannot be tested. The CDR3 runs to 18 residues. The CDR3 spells CASSPYPGFAGDPNEQFF.

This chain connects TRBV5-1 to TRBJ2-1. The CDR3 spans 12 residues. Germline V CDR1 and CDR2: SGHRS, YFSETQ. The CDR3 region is CASSLVGKEQFF.

This CDR3 reads CASRMVYTEAFF. The chain combines TRBV5-5 with TRBJ1-1. This CDR3 region has 12 residues. The germline V gene encodes CDR1 SGHKS and CDR2 YYEKEE (reference sequence). The whole variable domain, remainder taken from reference TRBV5-5 and TRBJ1-1, is DAGVTQSPTHLIKTRGQQVTLRCSPISGHKSVSWYQQVLGQGPQFIFQYYEKEERGRGNFPDRFSARQFPNYSSELNVNALLLGDSALYLCASRMVYTEAFFGQGTRLTVV.

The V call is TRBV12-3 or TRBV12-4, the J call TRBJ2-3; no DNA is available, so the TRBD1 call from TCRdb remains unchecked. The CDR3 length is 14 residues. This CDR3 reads CASTYRAGTDTQYF.

The CDR3 reads CSVEGRAAHIPYF. The gene calls are TRBV29-1 and TRBJ2-5. The CDR3 is 13 amino acids. Looked up from germline, CDR1 is SQVTM and CDR2 is ANQGSEA.

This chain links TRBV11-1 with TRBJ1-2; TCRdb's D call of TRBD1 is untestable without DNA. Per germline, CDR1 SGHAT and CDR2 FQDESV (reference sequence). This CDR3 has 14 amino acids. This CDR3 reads CASSTRGANYGYTF.

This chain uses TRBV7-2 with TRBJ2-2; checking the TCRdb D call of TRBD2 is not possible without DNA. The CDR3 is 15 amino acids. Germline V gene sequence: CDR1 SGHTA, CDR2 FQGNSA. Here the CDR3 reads CASREGLANTGELFF.

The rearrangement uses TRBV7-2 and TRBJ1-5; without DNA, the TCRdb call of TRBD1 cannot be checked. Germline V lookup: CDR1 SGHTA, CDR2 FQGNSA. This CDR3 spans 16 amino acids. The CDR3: CASSLWPTGGLQPQHF.

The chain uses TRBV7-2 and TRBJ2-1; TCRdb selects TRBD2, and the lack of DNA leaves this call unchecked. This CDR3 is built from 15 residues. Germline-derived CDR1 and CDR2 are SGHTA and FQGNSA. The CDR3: CASSFWREAANEQFF.

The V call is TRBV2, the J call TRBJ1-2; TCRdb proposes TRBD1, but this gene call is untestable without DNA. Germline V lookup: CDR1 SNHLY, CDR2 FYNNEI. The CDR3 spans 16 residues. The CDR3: CASSEWTGAVNYGYTF.

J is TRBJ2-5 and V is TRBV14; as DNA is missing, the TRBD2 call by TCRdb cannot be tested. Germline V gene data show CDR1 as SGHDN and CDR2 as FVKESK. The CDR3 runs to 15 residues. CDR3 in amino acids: CASSQGPSGVETQYF.

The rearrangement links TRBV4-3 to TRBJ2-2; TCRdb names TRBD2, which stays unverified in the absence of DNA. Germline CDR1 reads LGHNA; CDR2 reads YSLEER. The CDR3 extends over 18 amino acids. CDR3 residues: CASSPVPGLAGVTGELFF.

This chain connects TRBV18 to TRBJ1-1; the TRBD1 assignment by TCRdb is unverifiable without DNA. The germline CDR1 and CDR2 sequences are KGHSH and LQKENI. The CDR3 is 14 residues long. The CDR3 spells CASSPGQGFTEAFF.

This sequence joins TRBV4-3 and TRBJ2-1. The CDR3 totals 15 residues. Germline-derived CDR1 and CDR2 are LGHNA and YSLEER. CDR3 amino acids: CASSQGRATLNEQFF.

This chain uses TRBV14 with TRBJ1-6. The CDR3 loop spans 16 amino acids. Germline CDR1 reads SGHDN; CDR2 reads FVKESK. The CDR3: CASSQVMSSYNSPLHF. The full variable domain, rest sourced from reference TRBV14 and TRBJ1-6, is EAGVTQFPSHSVIEKGQTVTLRCDPISGHDNLYWYRRVMGKEIKFLLHFVKESKQDESGMPNNRFLAERTGGTYSTLKVQPAELEDSGVYFCASSQVMSSYNSPLHFGNGTRLTVT.